Here is one T cell receptor beta chain with its context. Seattle participants joined during active infection and were tracked over time. The sample is drawn from a study of blood T cell repertoires in COVID-19. As for the study in general: In each case, the material was cDNA or gDNA derived from T cells, B-cell-depleted T cells, or PBMCs.

Unmatched junction bases numbered 7, after V lost 3 bases and J lost 7 bases. CDR1 and CDR2 (germline): DFQATT, SNEGSKA (reference sequence). The CDR3 is 14 amino acids. As originally analysed: Estimated nucleated cell counts came from reference gene primer amplification. Produced via immunoSEQ multiplex PCR; TCRdb's table is partial and in-frame only. V and J calls and clone size are as listed in that table; D and trimming were resolved from the DNA. This sample has under 100,000 clones, with roughly 80% found just once. The sequenced sample was peripheral blood. The chain carries TRBV20-1 and TRBJ2-1, with 9 bases that match TRBD1. This clonotype originated in a man between 60 and 75 years old with COVID-19, enrolled during active disease. CDR3 region: CSASRDRGINEQFF. The CDR3 DNA sequence: TGCAGTGCTAGTCGAGACAGGGGGATTAATGAGCAGTTCTTC.